The 30 T cell receptor beta chains listed next were all sequenced from one sample in a study of blood T cell repertoires in COVID-19. Sequencing used immunoSEQ multiplex PCR; TCRdb keeps in-frame clones, though not all of them. The table records hundreds of thousands of clones, roughly 84% of them present only once. Sequences were obtained from peripheral blood. These receptors came from a woman over 75 with active or convalescent COVID-19.

The V and J genes are TRBV7-2 and TRBJ1-1, with a weak D call TRBD1 (6 bases). Germline lookup yields CDR1 SGHTA and CDR2 FQGNSA. The V gene lost 8 bases and the J gene lost 4 bases, with 17 bases spanning the gap. This CDR3 is 14 amino acids long. The CDR3 DNA follows: TGTGCCAGCGGCTCCCTTCGGGGGGCCACTGAAGCTTTCTTT. It specifies CASGSLRGATEAFF.

The chain recombines TRBV6-5 with TRBJ2-3, with 8 bases that match TRBD2. The CDR3 contains 13 residues. V lost 8 bases and J lost 4; bases outside the gene matches: 5. Germline CDR1 and CDR2: MNHEY and SVGAGI. CDR3 in DNA: TGTGCCAGCCGGACTAGCTTCGCAGATACGCAGTATTTT. It is translated as CASRTSFADTQYF.

This clone was recorded a few times. The chain uses TRBV7-9 and TRBJ2-1, with 13 bases fitting TRBD2. Germline CDR1 reads SEHNR; CDR2 reads FQNEAQ (reference sequence). V was clipped by 5 bases and J by 8 bases; unmatched bases: 12. The CDR3 is made up of 17 amino acids. The CDR3 sequence is CASSPRTSGRVFDEQFF. The CDR3 DNA is TGTGCCAGCAGCCCCCGGACTAGCGGGAGAGTTTTCGATGAGCAGTTCTTC.

The chain joins TRBV6-5 to TRBJ2-5; TRBD2 matches 9 bases. This CDR3 is built from 15 residues. Per germline, CDR1 MNHEY and CDR2 SVGAGI. Trimming removed 6 bases from V and 2 bases from J; junction bases left unmatched: 7. CDR3 sequence reads: CASSPTTSGQETQYF. In DNA, the CDR3 is TGTGCCAGCAGCCCGACGACTAGCGGACAAGAGACCCAGTACTTC.

For the CDR3, the DNA is TGTGCCAGCAGCCTCCAGACTAGCGGCCCTTCCTACGAGCAGTACTTC. This gives the protein CASSLQTSGPSYEQYF. The V and J genes are TRBV11-2 and TRBJ2-7; 9 bases fit TRBD2. Germline CDR1 SGHAT, CDR2 FQNNGV. The CDR3 extends over 16 amino acids. Unmatched junction bases numbered 9, after V lost 5 bases and J lost 1 base.

The rearrangement joins TRBV4-1 to TRBJ2-5; TRBD1 matches 10 bases. There are 17 residues in the CDR3. CDR1 is MGHRA and CDR2 is YSYEKL in the germline V gene. J lost 5 bases, V lost 0 bases, and 9 bases had no gene match. Written as DNA, the CDR3 is TGCGCCAGCAGCCAAGATCCCGACAGGGGGCGAAGGGAGACCCAGTACTTC. This gives the protein CASSQDPDRGRRETQYF.

Of note for this clone: Other nucleotide sequences from this sample produce the same CDR3. This chain joins TRBV5-4 and TRBJ2-5; tentative D call: TRBD2 (5 bases). V was shortened by 2 bases and J by 1 base, with 6 bases between the two germline ends. This CDR3 is built from 13 residues. Germline V gene lookup returns CDR1 SGHNT and CDR2 YYREEE (reference sequence). The CDR3 bases are TGTGCCAGCAGCTTAGGGAGCCAAGAGACCCAGTACTTC. Its translation is CASSLGSQETQYF.

This chain connects TRBV18 to TRBJ2-7; 9 bases map to TRBD1. Germline trimming cut 4 bases from V and 5 bases from J; bases unmatched to any gene: 3. CDR1 is KGHSH, CDR2 LQKENI, per germline. The CDR3 runs to 13 residues. This chain's CDR3 is CASSRQGVHEQYF. Here the CDR3 DNA reads TGTGCCAGCTCACGACAGGGGGTCCACGAGCAGTACTTC.

The genes are TRBV6-1 and TRBJ1-1, with D tentatively TRBD1 (5 bases). CDR3 length: 15 amino acids. V lost 1 base and J lost 8, with 17 bases in between. Germline V CDR1 and CDR2: MNHNS, SASEGT. CDR3 nucleotides: TGTGCCAGCAGTGAAGGGGGGGTAGGGTTGGTGGAAGCTTTCTTT. Residues: CASSEGGVGLVEAFF.

V usage is TRBV14 and J usage is TRBJ1-3, with D hard to call. Germline lookup yields CDR1 SGHDN and CDR2 FVKESK. This CDR3 has 15 residues. V shed 4 bases and J shed 0 bases, with 10 bases lying between them. In DNA form, the CDR3 reads TGTGCCAGCAGCCGGGCCCATATCTCTGGAAACACCATATATTTT. Amino acid sequence: CASSRAHISGNTIYF. The variable domain in full, completed from reference TRBV14 and TRBJ1-3, reads EAGVTQFPSHSVIEKGQTVTLRCDPISGHDNLYWYRRVMGKEIKFLLHFVKESKQDESGMPNNRFLAERTGGTYSTLKVQPAELEDSGVYFCASSRAHISGNTIYFGEGSWLTVV.

V gene TRBV4-1 combines with J gene TRBJ2-5, with D possibly TRBD2 on 5 matching bases. V was shortened by 0 bases and J by 8 bases, with 19 bases between the two germline ends. Germline loops: CDR1 MGHRA, CDR2 YSYEKL. The CDR3 runs 16 residues. The chain's CDR3 is CASSQESQEALGTQYF. The CDR3 coding sequence is TGCGCCAGCAGCCAAGAAAGTCAGGAGGCCCTAGGCACCCAGTACTTC.

The rearrangement links TRBV5-6 to TRBJ2-1, with a possible D match to TRBD2 (5 bases). V dropped 5 bases and J dropped 6 bases, with 30 bases sitting between them. Germline CDR1 reads SGHDT; CDR2 reads YYEEEE. The CDR3 consists of 19 residues. CDR3 region: CASSDLRGLGSRRANEQFF. For the CDR3, the DNA is TGTGCCAGCAGTGACCTTCGGGGTCTAGGCTCCAGGCGGGCCAATGAGCAGTTCTTC.

The chain has TRBV3-1 (or the pseudogene TRBV3-2) and TRBJ2-5; D might be TRBD2 (6 bases). Germline V gene data show CDR1 as LGHDT and CDR2 as YNNKEL (reference sequence). The V end was cut by 0 bases, the J end by 4 bases, with 9 bases between. The CDR3 totals 14 residues. CDR3 region: CASSQDVGGETQYF. CDR3 DNA: TGTGCCAGCAGCCAAGATGTGGGAGGAGAGACCCAGTACTTC.

V and J are TRBV28 and TRBJ1-2; D call uncertain. V was cut by 2 bases and J by 5 bases, with 12 bases left in between. The germline CDR1 and CDR2 sequences are MDHEN and SYDVKM. The CDR3 sequence is 14 residues long. The CDR3 DNA follows: TGTGCCAGCAGTTTAAGCATCGGGGTTTATGGCTACACCTTC. This sequence encodes CASSLSIGVYGYTF.

The rearrangement joins TRBV29-1 to TRBJ1-2, with a weak D call TRBD1 (6 bases). The V and J ends lost 6 bases and 5 bases respectively, with 16 bases between them. This CDR3 has 13 amino acids. Germline V gene sequence: CDR1 SQVTM, CDR2 ANQGSEA. The CDR3 here is CSVDDRWRYGYTF. The CDR3 DNA follows: TGCAGCGTGGATGACAGGTGGAGGTATGGCTACACCTTC.

The genes are TRBV6-5 and TRBJ1-6; D remains unclear. This CDR3 spans 15 amino acids. Per the germline V gene, CDR1 is MNHEY and CDR2 is SVGAGI. V shed 6 bases and J shed 0 bases, with 9 bases lying between them. The CDR3 region is CASRGGGSYNSPLHF. CDR3 DNA: TGTGCCAGCAGAGGCGGAGGCTCCTATAATTCACCCCTCCACTTT.

The V call is TRBV7-3, the J call TRBJ2-1; possible D gene TRBD1, 5 bases. This CDR3 spans 15 amino acids. Germline V gene lookup returns CDR1 SGHTA and CDR2 FQGTGA. Trimming removed 1 base at V and 8 bases at J, with 15 bases between. CDR3 sequence reads: CASSLNGAGYDEQFF. In DNA, the CDR3 is TGTGCCAGCAGCTTAAATGGGGCAGGGTACGATGAGCAGTTCTTC.

CDR3 amino acids: CASNTNGQGRVETQYF. The DNA for the CDR3 is TGTGCCAGCAACACTAACGGTCAGGGGAGGGTAGAGACCCAGTACTTC. The chain recombines TRBV28 with TRBJ2-5, with D perhaps matching TRBD2 (7 bases). The CDR3 sequence is 16 residues long. CDR1 and CDR2 (germline): MDHEN, SYDVKM. Trimming removed 7 bases at V and 4 bases at J, with 22 bases between. Full variable domain (missing parts from reference TRBV28 and TRBJ2-5): DVKVTQSSRYLVKRTGEKVFLECVQDMDHENMFWYRQDPGLGLRLIYFSYDVKMKEKGDIPEGYSVSREKKERFSLILESASTNQTSMYLCASNTNGQGRVETQYFGPGTRLLVL.

The chain has TRBV10-1 and TRBJ2-1; D is perhaps TRBD2 (5 bases). Germline CDR1 reads WNHNN; CDR2 reads SYGVQD (reference sequence). V was clipped by 3 bases and J by 14 bases, with 17 bases between them. CDR3 length: 13 amino acids. CDR3 loop: CASSDCGPPMEFF. The CDR3 region has the DNA TGCGCCAGCAGTGATTGCGGGCCCCCCATGGAGTTCTTC.

The chain couples TRBV27 to TRBJ2-5; 8 nucleotides match TRBD1. The V gene's germline CDR1 is MNHEY and CDR2 SMNVEV (reference sequence). With V trimmed by 2 bases and J by 4 bases, 12 bases remained unmatched. The CDR3 extends over 17 amino acids. CDR3 in amino acids: CASSLGAQGAQGETQYF. The DNA of the CDR3 is TGTGCCAGCAGTTTAGGGGCCCAGGGGGCGCAAGGAGAGACCCAGTACTTC.

The V and J genes are TRBV5-4 and TRBJ2-3; D is perhaps TRBD2 (7 bases). Germline lookup yields CDR1 SGHNT and CDR2 YYREEE (reference sequence). The ends were cut back, 4 bases at V and 3 bases at J, with 18 bases in the middle. The CDR3 is 16 residues long. This chain's CDR3 is CASSPGGDPRTDTQYF. CDR3 DNA: TGTGCCAGCAGCCCGGGGGGCGATCCCCGGACAGATACGCAGTATTTT.

This clone appeared a few times. The chain employs TRBV7-8 and TRBJ1-1; D remains ambiguous. Trimming removed 1 base from V and 1 base from J, with 4 bases in between. CDR3 length: 13 amino acids. Germline-derived CDR1 and CDR2 are SGHVS and FQNEAQ. CDR3 coding DNA: TGTGCCAGCAGCTTAGTACAGAACACTGAAGCTTTCTTT. This encodes CASSLVQNTEAFF.

This clone was detected once. The chain couples TRBV18 to TRBJ2-7; 11 bases fit TRBD1. Germline V CDR1 and CDR2: KGHSH, LQKENI. V gave up 2 bases and J gave up 7 bases; unmatched junction bases: 10. The length of the CDR3 is 16 residues. Here the CDR3 DNA reads TGTGCCAGCTCACCATTAGGGACAGGGGGTTATGGTGAGCAGTACTTC. It is translated as CASSPLGTGGYGEQYF.

The chain carries TRBV27 and TRBJ2-7, with TRBD1 matching 9 bases. The CDR3 runs 15 residues. Germline V gene data show CDR1 as MNHEY and CDR2 as SMNVEV (reference sequence). Losses at the gene ends were 4 bases for V and 4 bases for J; bases not matched to a gene: 8. The CDR3 coding sequence is TGTGCCAGCAGTTATGGGGACAGGGAATTGTACGAGCAGTACTTC. Amino acids: CASSYGDRELYEQYF.

This chain connects TRBV29-1 to TRBJ1-2, with 7 bases identical to TRBD1. Germline loops: CDR1 SQVTM, CDR2 ANQGSEA. Unmatched junction bases numbered 5, after V lost 5 bases and J lost 2 bases. This CDR3 is 13 amino acids long. Written as DNA, the CDR3 is TGCAGCGTTACGGACAGGCTAAACTATGGCTACACCTTC. Protein: CSVTDRLNYGYTF.

This clone was seen a single time. This rearrangement joins TRBV30 to TRBJ1-3; D may be TRBD1 (5 bases). Germline CDR1 and CDR2: GTSNPN and SVGIG (reference sequence). The V end lost 2 bases, the J end lost 0 bases, and 14 bases lay between the germline ends. The CDR3 length is 16 residues. For the CDR3, the DNA is TGTGCCTGGAGTTCAGCAGGGATGAGCTCTGGAAACACCATATATTTT. Its protein product is CAWSSAGMSSGNTIYF.

The chain employs TRBV15 and TRBJ2-4; perhaps TRBD1 as D (6 bases). CDR1 and CDR2 (germline): LNHNV, YYDKDF (reference sequence). The V gene lost 2 bases and the J gene lost 4 bases, with 18 bases spanning the gap. The CDR3 is made up of 17 amino acids. In nucleotides, the CDR3 is TGTGCCACCAGCAGACCCCAGGGGCAAGAACTTAAAAACATTCAGTACTTC. This codes for CATSRPQGQELKNIQYF.

The chain couples TRBV3-1 (or the pseudogene TRBV3-2) to TRBJ1-2, with a possible D match to TRBD1 (6 bases). Between the trimmed V and J ends, which lost 3 bases and 0 bases, there was a span of 11 bases. Germline values: CDR1 LGHDT, CDR2 YNNKEL (reference sequence). This CDR3 is built from 15 residues. CDR3 residues: CASSHGQISNYGYTF. The CDR3 bases are TGTGCCAGCAGCCATGGACAGATATCTAACTATGGCTACACCTTC.

This clone was seen a single time. The V and J genes are TRBV4-3 and TRBJ1-3, with D possibly TRBD1 on 6 matching bases. Trimming removed 0 bases at V and 3 bases at J, with 12 bases between. CDR1 is LGHNA and CDR2 is YSLEER in the germline V gene. This CDR3 has 16 amino acids. This chain's CDR3 is CASSQDFGGLGNTIYF. CDR3 sequence (DNA): TGCGCCAGCAGCCAAGATTTCGGGGGGCTTGGAAACACCATATATTTT.

The chain employs TRBV19 and TRBJ1-2; 9 bases match TRBD1. The germline CDR1 and CDR2 sequences are LNHDA and SQIVND (reference sequence). With V trimmed by 3 bases and J by 6 bases, 8 bases remained unmatched. There are 15 residues in the CDR3. The DNA of the CDR3 is TGTGCCAGTAGTATGGTTGGGGACAGGGATAATGGCTACACCTTC. This codes for CASSMVGDRDNGYTF.